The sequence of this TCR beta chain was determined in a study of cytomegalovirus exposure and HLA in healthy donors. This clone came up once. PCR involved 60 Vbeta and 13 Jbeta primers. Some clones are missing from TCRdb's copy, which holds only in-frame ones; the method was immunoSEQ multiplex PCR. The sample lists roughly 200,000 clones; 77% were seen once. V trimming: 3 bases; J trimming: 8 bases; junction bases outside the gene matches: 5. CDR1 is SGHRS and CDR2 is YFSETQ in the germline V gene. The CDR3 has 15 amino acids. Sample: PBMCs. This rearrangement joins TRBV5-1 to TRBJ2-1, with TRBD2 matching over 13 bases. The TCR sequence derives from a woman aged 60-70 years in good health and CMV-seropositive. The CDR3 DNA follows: TGCGCCAGCAGCTCTGGGACTAGCGGGAATGATGAGCAGTTCTTC. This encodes CASSSGTSGNDEQFF.